The 5 T cell receptor beta chains reported below all come from one sample, sequenced in a study of T cells in Graves' hyperthyroidism and ophthalmopathy. Amplification of TCR beta CDR3 regions used RNA as the template. Using the HTBI primer set, a first-round RT-PCR was run on the TCR CDR3. TCRdb re-called the multiplex PCR reads with MiXCR, one entry per CDR3 protein. The sample consists of approximately 620,000 distinct CDR3 sequences, 16% of them appearing once. The sequenced material came from blood. The receptor source for this set is a woman in her thirties or forties with Graves' ophthalmopathy.

This clonotype came up once. The genes are TRBV20-1 and TRBJ1-4; the match to TRBD1 covers 7 bases. Germline V gene lookup returns CDR1 DFQATT and CDR2 SNEGSKA (reference sequence). The CDR3 contains 17 residues. V lost 0 bases and J lost 4; bases outside the gene matches: 11. CDR3 sequence: CSARDRRTGQSNEKLFF. The CDR3 coding sequence is TGCAGTGCTAGAGATCGCAGAACGGGACAGAGTAATGAAAAACTGTTTTTT.

The chain links TRBV2 to TRBJ1-6, with D hard to call. Germline V gene lookup returns CDR1 SNHLY and CDR2 FYNNEI. Trimming removed 7 bases at V and 0 bases at J, with 7 bases between. The CDR3 consists of 14 residues. The CDR3 is CASKPSSYNSPLHF. CDR3 coding DNA: TGTGCCAGCAAACCGAGCTCCTATAATTCACCCCTCCACTTT.

The CDR3 DNA follows: TGTGCCAGCAGTTTGCGGACATCGACAATGCTCACCTTC. This translates into CASSLRTSTMLTF. The rearrangement joins TRBV12-3 or TRBV12-4 to TRBJ1-2, with D possibly TRBD1 on 5 matching bases. Trimming left V 3 bases short and J 13 bases short, with 18 bases between. The CDR3 is 13 amino acids.

This clonotype occurred many times. The gene calls are TRBV2 and TRBJ1-5, with unresolved D. Germline V CDR1 and CDR2: SNHLY, FYNNEI. Between the trimmed V and J ends, which lost 0 bases and 10 bases, there was a span of 13 bases. CDR3 length: 14 amino acids. The CDR3 DNA follows: TGTGCCAGCAGTGAAGCTGGCAGATCTGGCCCCCAGCATTTT. Its protein is CASSEAGRSGPQHF.

This CDR3 is CASSPAPLRMNTEAFF. In DNA, the CDR3 is TGTGCCAGCTCACCCGCTCCGCTCAGGATGAACACTGAAGCTTTCTTT. This chain uses TRBV18 with TRBJ1-1, with D unresolved. The V and J ends lost 3 bases and 0 bases respectively, with 14 bases between them. Germline V lookup: CDR1 KGHSH, CDR2 LQKENI. The CDR3 has 16 residues.